There are a few counts of the clone carrying this T cell receptor beta chain. The antigen remains unidentified. The sample comes from a study of cytomegalovirus exposure and HLA in healthy donors. Study background: From 150 million to 200 million T cells, an earlier analysis saw roughly 110 million unique TCR beta sequences.

Germline V gene sequence: CDR1 LGHNA, CDR2 YNFKEQ. The CDR3 loop spans 16 amino acids. V lost 1 base to trimming and J lost 2 bases; unmatched junction nucleotides: 8. Use of 60 Vbeta and 13 Jbeta primers characterized the PCR. Sequencing was performed with immunoSEQ multiplex PCR; in TCRdb, only in-frame clones are kept and a portion is missing. The sample includes approximately 150,000 clones, 79% of them seen just once. The study's findings and limits: The investigators catalogued 150 to 200 TCR beta chains as cytomegalovirus-associated.

This clonotype was sampled from a middle-aged man in good health and CMV-seronegative. The sample consisted of PBMCs. V gene TRBV4-2 combines with J gene TRBJ2-7; 7 bases are a match to TRBD2. The DNA of the CDR3 is TGTGCCAGCAGCCAAGCTTCCGGGCTAGCGGCCTACGAGCAGTACTTC. It encodes CASSQASGLAAYEQYF.